This entry concerns a single TCR beta chain. Its antigen remains unidentified. The sample comes from a study of early T cells in non-severe SARS-CoV-2 infection. Whole-study findings and limits: A preference for anti-spike CD8 responses marked VDJdb matching, which missed private and CD4 specificities.

As part of library construction, unique molecular identifiers were attached to individual cDNA molecules. MiXCR, applied by TCRdb to the 5' RACE reads, yields one record per CDR3 protein. The sample records tens of thousands of distinct CDR3 sequences, about 13% being singletons. The clonotype originates from an adult who was a healthcare worker with PCR-confirmed SARS-CoV-2 infection or an uninfected control (not recorded which). Sequencing was performed on whole blood.

The CDR3 sequence is CATGQAGGQETQYF. CDR3 bases: TGTGCCACGGGCCAAGCGGGAGGCCAAGAGACCCAGTACTTC. The chain recombines TRBV7-9 with TRBJ2-5; TRBD2 matches 9 bases. Per the germline V gene, CDR1 is SEHNR and CDR2 is FQNEAQ (reference sequence). This CDR3 comprises 14 residues. The J segment lost 1 base and the V segment lost 10 bases, leaving 7 bases of the junction unmatched. Looking up the rest from reference TRBV7-9 and TRBJ2-5 gives the full variable domain: DTGVSQNPRHKITKRGQNVTFRCDPISEHNRLYWYRQTLGQGPEFLTYFQNEAQLEKSRLLSDRFSAERPKGSFSTLEIQRTEQGDSAMYLCATGQAGGQETQYFGPGTRLLVL.